The 19 T cell receptor beta chains presented below share a single source sample, sequenced in a study of T cell responses to AZD1222 COVID-19 vaccine. Generated by immunoSEQ multiplex PCR, the TCRdb table keeps only in-frame clones and is missing some. The repertoire has about 180,000 clones, 90% to 95% of them found once; the top ten carry 1.6%. The material sequenced was peripheral blood, taken 28 days after the second AZD1222 dose. These receptors were collected from an adult who received the AZD1222 COVID-19 vaccine.

This rearrangement joins TRBV7-9 to TRBJ2-7, with D perhaps TRBD1 (6 bases). Trimming took 1 base from V and 0 from J, leaving 19 bases between them. Germline assignment: CDR1 SEHNR and CDR2 FQNEAQ (reference sequence). The CDR3 is made up of 18 amino acids. In DNA form, the CDR3 reads TGTGCCAGCAGCTTAGGTGGCAGGGGCGGATATAGCTCCTACGAGCAGTACTTC. Residues: CASSLGGRGGYSSYEQYF. The full variable domain, in which reference TRBV7-9 and TRBJ2-7 provide the parts outside the CDR3, is DTGVSQNPRHKITKRGQNVTFRCDPISEHNRLYWYRQTLGQGPEFLTYFQNEAQLEKSRLLSDRFSAERPKGSFSTLEIQRTEQGDSAMYLCASSLGGRGGYSSYEQYFGPGTRLTVT.

The chain combines TRBV5-6 with TRBJ1-2, with D hard to call. Trimming left V 7 bases short and J 10 bases short, with 14 bases between. This CDR3 contains 11 residues. Germline V gene data show CDR1 as SGHDT and CDR2 as YYEEEE. The CDR3 protein is CASSTQSDYTF. In nucleotides, the CDR3 is TGTGCCAGCTCAACTCAGAGTGACTACACCTTC.

This chain uses TRBV5-1 with TRBJ1-2, with a weak D call TRBD1 (6 bases). With 7 bases removed from V and 4 bases from J, the gap between germline ends came to 14 bases. The CDR3 is 13 residues long. Germline V gene sequence: CDR1 SGHRS, CDR2 YFSETQ. CDR3 coding DNA: TGCGCCAGCCCACAGGGAAGCGGCTATGGCTACACCTTC. Protein sequence: CASPQGSGYGYTF.

The gene calls are TRBV5-6 and TRBJ2-6; D remains unclear. This CDR3 comprises 14 residues. Between the trimmed V and J ends, which lost 0 bases and 1 base, there was a span of 2 bases. The V gene's germline CDR1 is SGHDT and CDR2 YYEEEE. CDR3 amino acids: CASSLGSGANVLTF. DNA of the CDR3: TGTGCCAGCAGCTTGGGGTCTGGGGCCAACGTCCTGACTTTC.

The chain employs TRBV30 and TRBJ1-3, with D hard to call. V dropped 0 bases and J dropped 4 bases, with 7 bases sitting between them. CDR1 is GTSNPN, CDR2 SVGIG, per germline (reference sequence). CDR3 length equals 13 residues. Written as DNA, the CDR3 is TGTGCCTGGAGTGTACTGCGAGGAAACACCATATATTTT. Translating it yields CAWSVLRGNTIYF. The full variable domain, rest sourced from reference TRBV30 and TRBJ1-3, is SQTIHQWPATLVQPVGSPLSLECTVEGTSNPNLYWYRQAAGRGLQLLFYSVGIGQISSEVPQNLSASRPQDRQFILSSKKLLLSDSGFYLCAWSVLRGNTIYFGEGSWLTVV.

The chain joins TRBV11-2 to TRBJ2-7; TRBD2 agrees at 10 bases. The CDR3 runs 15 residues. The germline V gene has CDR1 SGHAT and CDR2 FQNNGV. The V segment lost 0 bases and the J segment 7 bases; nucleotides outside the gene matches: 6. The CDR3 DNA sequence: TGTGCCAGCAGCTTAGATAAAGCGGGAGGGTGGGAGCAGTACTTC. Translated, it gives CASSLDKAGGWEQYF.

J is TRBJ1-5 and V is TRBV6-5; no clear D. CDR3 length: 14 amino acids. Trimming stripped 6 bases from V and 3 bases from J, with 12 bases between. Germline CDR1 reads MNHEY; CDR2 reads SVGAGI. The CDR3 sequence: CASSATSYNQPQHF. CDR3 sequence (DNA): TGTGCCAGCAGCGCCACATCCTACAATCAGCCCCAGCATTTT.

V is TRBV7-9 and J is TRBJ2-7; D gene unclear. The CDR3 contains 13 residues. V was clipped by 5 bases and J by 4 bases, with 12 bases between them. Germline V lookup: CDR1 SEHNR, CDR2 FQNEAQ (reference sequence). The CDR3: CASSASTEYEQYF. CDR3 coding DNA: TGTGCCAGCAGCGCAAGTACAGAGTACGAGCAGTACTTC.

This chain connects TRBV3-1 (or the pseudogene TRBV3-2) to TRBJ1-2, with D unclear. Germline loops: CDR1 LGHDT, CDR2 YNNKEL (reference sequence). The CDR3 consists of 13 residues. The V and J ends lost 0 bases and 8 bases respectively, with 10 bases between them. The CDR3 sequence: CASSQETVLGYTF. Here the CDR3 DNA reads TGTGCCAGCAGCCAAGAGACCGTCTTAGGCTACACCTTC.

The rearrangement uses TRBV5-1 and TRBJ1-2; 7 bases line up with TRBD1. There are 14 residues in the CDR3. CDR1 and CDR2 (germline): SGHRS, YFSETQ. After removal of 4 bases from V and 5 bases from J, the junction contained 8 bases not matched to a gene. This chain's CDR3 is CASSGGGRGYGYTF. The CDR3 DNA sequence: TGCGCCAGCAGCGGAGGCGGCAGGGGGTATGGCTACACCTTC.

The chain has TRBV2 and TRBJ2-2, with TRBD2 as a possible D gene (5 bases). Germline values: CDR1 SNHLY, CDR2 FYNNEI. Trimming took 4 bases from V and 2 from J, leaving 11 bases between them. The CDR3 contains 15 residues. CDR3 DNA: TGTGCCAGCAGTGCGGCAGGACTTAACACCGGGGAGCTGTTTTTT. This encodes CASSAAGLNTGELFF.

This rearrangement joins TRBV3-1 (or the pseudogene TRBV3-2) to TRBJ2-2; D uncertain. Per germline, CDR1 LGHDT and CDR2 YNNKEL (reference sequence). CDR3 size: 12 residues. The ends were cut back, 6 bases at V and 5 bases at J, with 7 bases in the middle. Here the CDR3 reads CASRRKTGELFF. CDR3 coding DNA: TGTGCCAGCAGGCGTAAAACCGGGGAGCTGTTTTTT.

The chain joins TRBV27 to TRBJ2-1; unclear D gene. The germline V gene has CDR1 MNHEY and CDR2 SMNVEV (reference sequence). Trimming took 7 bases from V and 7 from J, leaving 14 bases between them. The CDR3 has 13 residues. The CDR3 nucleotides are TGTGCCAGCACCCTTAGGGCAACTAATGAGCAGTTCTTC. It is translated as CASTLRATNEQFF.

The gene calls are TRBV27 and TRBJ1-1; 9 bases agree with TRBD1. The CDR3 is 15 residues long. V lost 5 bases, J lost 5 bases, and 9 bases stayed unmatched. Per germline, CDR1 MNHEY and CDR2 SMNVEV (reference sequence). The CDR3 bases are TGTGCCAGCAGTGGCTTACAGGGACAGGGAACTGAAGCTTTCTTT. Protein product: CASSGLQGQGTEAFF.

The CDR3 DNA sequence: TGTGCCAGCGGAGGACTAGCAGCAGATACGCAGTATTTT. It codes for CASGGLAADTQYF. The chain recombines TRBV2 with TRBJ2-3; 8 positions agree with TRBD2. Unmatched junction bases numbered 5, after V lost 8 bases and J lost 4 bases. This CDR3 is 13 amino acids long. Looked up from germline, CDR1 is SNHLY and CDR2 is FYNNEI.

This clone has a handful of counts. The gene calls are TRBV21-1 and TRBJ2-7; TRBD2, the D gene given by the table, was not confirmed from the DNA. TRBV21-1 is marked as a pseudogene. This CDR3 is 14 amino acids long. This CDR3 reads CASSKEPEKYEQYF. The CDR3 DNA reads TGTGCCAGCAGCAAAGAACCGGAGAAATACGAGCAGTACTTC.

DNA for the CDR3: TGTGCCAGTGGCGAACAGGGCTATGAGCAGTTCTTC. It encodes CASGEQGYEQFF. V gene TRBV19 combines with J gene TRBJ2-1, with D possibly being TRBD1 (6 bases). Trimming removed 8 bases at V and 8 bases at J, with 13 bases between. The CDR3 loop spans 12 amino acids. Per germline, CDR1 LNHDA and CDR2 SQIVND (reference sequence).

This chain uses TRBV5-4 with TRBJ2-2; D is possibly TRBD1 (6 bases). The CDR3 has 16 amino acids. V lost 0 bases to trimming and J lost 2 bases, with 11 bases between them. Germline V lookup: CDR1 SGHNT, CDR2 YYREEE (reference sequence). CDR3 amino acids: CASSLGSGANTGELFF. CDR3 bases: TGTGCCAGCAGCTTGGGGTCAGGGGCAAACACCGGGGAGCTGTTTTTT.

Only one count was recorded for this clone. This chain's CDR3 is CASSGRTGTGNTIYF. The DNA for the CDR3 is TGTGCCAGCAGTGGACGTACAGGGACTGGAAACACCATATATTTT. This rearrangement joins TRBV6-2 or TRBV6-3 to TRBJ1-3; D possibly corresponds to TRBD1 (6 bases). Trimming removed 5 bases at V and 2 bases at J, with 13 bases between. This CDR3 has 15 residues. The germline gives CDR1 MNHEY, CDR2 SVGEGT.